What follows is one T cell receptor (beta chain) and its context. The data originate from a study of blood T cell repertoires in COVID-19. At the level of the study: Material from acute and convalescent COVID-19 was sourced from the United States, Italy and Spain.

Method: immunoSEQ multiplex PCR; TCRdb's copy keeps in-frame clones and lacks some. The sample lists under 300,000 clones, about 90% occurring once. Individuals aged roughly 18 to 100 years were recruited from 24 US areas. Participants had their cohort set by participant-reported clinical history. Per germline, CDR1 SGHAT and CDR2 FQNNGV. This CDR3 has 15 amino acids. Trimming took 1 base from V and 5 from J; bases not matched to a gene: 7. Sample: PBMCs or T cells enriched from blood (not recorded which). The clonotype originates from a woman aged 18-30 years who had recovered from COVID-19. The V call is TRBV11-2, the J call TRBJ2-7; 8 nucleotides line up with TRBD2. DNA for the CDR3: TGTGCCAGCAGCTTAGTTTGGGGGACTAGACACGAGCAGTACTTC. Amino acids: CASSLVWGTRHEQYF.